This T cell receptor (beta chain) comes out of a study of PD-1 blockade in classical Hodgkin lymphoma. No patient escaped relapse after autologous stem cell transplantation, and brentuximab vedotin exposure varied. Complete response, partial response or progressive disease made up the best responses. The data were produced by immunoSEQ multiplex PCR, yet TCRdb's version contains in-frame clones alone and is incomplete. The table includes under 40,000 clones, roughly 82% detected once. On this clone itself: Its specificity is not known.

The CDR3 consists of 11 residues. Germline V lookup: CDR1 SGHVS, CDR2 FQNEAQ. With 4 bases removed from V and 7 bases from J, the gap between germline ends came to 5 bases. Overall study findings and caveats: Prior to therapy, complete responders displayed diversity much like that of newly diagnosed patients. Reported baseline diversity: healthy donors highest, relapsed/refractory patients lowest.

The clonotype originates from a human donor with classical Hodgkin lymphoma. Sequenced here: peripheral blood mononuclear cells (PBMCs), sampled at baseline. The chain joins TRBV7-8 to TRBJ1-3, with D unresolved. CDR3 in amino acids: CASSSVNTIYF. The CDR3 DNA reads as TGTGCCAGCAGCTCGGTTAACACCATATATTTT.